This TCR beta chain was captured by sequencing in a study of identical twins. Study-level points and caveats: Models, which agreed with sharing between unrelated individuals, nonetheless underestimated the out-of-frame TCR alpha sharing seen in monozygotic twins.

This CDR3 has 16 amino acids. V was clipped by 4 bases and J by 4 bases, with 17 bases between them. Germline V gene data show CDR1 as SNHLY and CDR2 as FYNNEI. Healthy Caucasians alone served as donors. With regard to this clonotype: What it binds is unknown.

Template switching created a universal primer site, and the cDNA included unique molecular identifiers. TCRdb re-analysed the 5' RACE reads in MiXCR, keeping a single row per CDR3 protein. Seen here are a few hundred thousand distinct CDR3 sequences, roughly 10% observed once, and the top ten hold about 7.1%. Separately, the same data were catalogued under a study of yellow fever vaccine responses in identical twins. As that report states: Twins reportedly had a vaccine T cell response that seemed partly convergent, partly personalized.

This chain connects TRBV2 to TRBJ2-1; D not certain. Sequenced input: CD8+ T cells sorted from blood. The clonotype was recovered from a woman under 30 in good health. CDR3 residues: CASSGFSENRYNEQFF. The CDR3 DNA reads TGTGCCAGCAGTGGTTTTTCTGAGAATCGGTACAATGAGCAGTTCTTC.